This T cell receptor (beta chain) was documented in a study of response to subunit inactivated influenza vaccine (dated by TCRdb to the late 2010s). A note on the overall study: Deep quantitative profiling of the T cell receptor repertoire was used in the study to follow responses to a trivalent subunit inactivated influenza vaccine. Here is what the overall study found, with its caveats: It was suggested by the authors that each seasonal influenza vaccination may recruit only a limited number of new T cells.

A few counts support this clonotype. What this receptor recognizes is not known. Nothing much larger sits one base from this clone, and base qualities are not available. Libraries were built with RT-PCR. Sequencing was performed on an Illumina HiSeq 2500. Using fastp trimming at Q25 and MiXCR clonotype assembly, TCRdb reanalyzed the public sequencing data and kept in-frame beta chains. Records with the same CDR3 protein are collapsed into one entry carrying the most frequent genes and DNA. The sample table contains hundreds of thousands of distinct CDR3 sequences; only one count was recorded for 11% to 15% of them. 7.5% to 8% of the sample is in the top ten clones. The sample consisted of PBMCs from blood, taken less than 15 days before vaccination. This TCR was sampled from a man aged 45-60 years who received an inactivated influenza vaccine. Donor details come from another sample of the same person, matched by shared clones.

Here the CDR3 is given as CSVEEMTGFTEAFF. Here is the DNA: TGCAGCGTTGAAGAAATGACAGGTTTCACTGAAGCTTTCTTT. The chain links TRBV29-1 with TRBJ1-1, and TRBD1 may be the D gene, going by 6 matching bases. The CDR3 runs 14 residues from the cysteine to the phenylalanine. Only the CDR3 region is kept as DNA, spanning 42 bases read in frame from base 1. The germline V gene gives CDR1 as SQVTM and CDR2 as ANQGSEA. Trimming at the junction amounts to 0 bases on V and 4 bases on J, and the germline ends lie 12 bases apart.